Each of the 8 T cell receptor beta chains below was sequenced from the same sample in a study of T-cell reconstitution after alpha-beta-depleted transplantation in children. Preparation of the TCRbeta library used unique molecular identifiers. MiXCR was run by TCRdb on the PCR reads, yielding one entry per CDR3 protein. Seen here are around 360,000 distinct CDR3 sequences, about a tenth observed once, and the top ten hold about 2.3%. The source was PBMCs from the stem cell graft donor, collected from the stem cell graft. The receptors derive from a human donor who donated a stem cell graft to a child with acute lymphoblastic leukemia.

This clonotype appeared a few times. This chain links TRBV7-6 with TRBJ2-3; 15 nucleotides agree with TRBD2. Per germline, CDR1 SGHVS and CDR2 FNYEAQ. V lost 5 bases to trimming and J lost 0 bases; unmatched junction nucleotides: 9. The CDR3 covers 19 residues. CDR3 in amino acids: CASSHRTSGRGWSTDTQYF. CDR3 bases: TGTGCCAGCAGCCACCGGACTAGCGGGAGGGGGTGGAGCACAGATACGCAGTATTTT.

This clonotype came up a few times. The chain recombines TRBV7-2 with TRBJ1-5; a possible D gene is TRBD1 (6 bases). V was cut by 0 bases and J by 0 bases, with 12 bases left in between. Germline V gene sequence: CDR1 SGHTA, CDR2 FQGNSA. The CDR3 length is 17 residues. Here the CDR3 reads CASSLAGGGYSNQPQHF. The CDR3 nucleotides read TGTGCCAGCAGCTTAGCAGGAGGGGGATATAGCAATCAGCCCCAGCATTTT.

This clonotype has at least ten counts. V usage is TRBV27 and J usage is TRBJ1-1; the D gene is possibly TRBD1 (6 bases). This CDR3 has 12 residues. Deletions cut 8 bases from V and 7 bases from J, with 14 bases between. Germline V gene lookup returns CDR1 MNHEY and CDR2 SMNVEV (reference sequence). The DNA of the CDR3 is TGTGCCAGCTATACCCACAGGGATGAAGCTTTCTTT. It specifies CASYTHRDEAFF.

This clonotype was counted at least ten times. The chain joins TRBV4-1 to TRBJ1-5; D gene unclear. From germline, CDR1 is MGHRA and CDR2 YSYEKL. The CDR3 totals 17 residues. V shed 2 bases and J shed 0 bases, with 14 bases lying between them. Written as DNA, the CDR3 is TGCGCCAGCAGCCAATTACTGTCGTGGGATAGCAATCAGCCCCAGCATTTT. Residues: CASSQLLSWDSNQPQHF.

The gene calls are TRBV18 and TRBJ2-7; D may be TRBD2 (6 bases). The CDR3 has 15 amino acids. Germline CDR1 KGHSH, CDR2 LQKENI. The V end lost 6 bases, the J end lost 0 bases, and 15 bases lay between the germline ends. The CDR3, as DNA: TGTGCCAGCTCGGGGGAGGTCTTCTTCTCCTACGAGCAGTACTTC. Translation gives CASSGEVFFSYEQYF.

V and J are TRBV7-3 and TRBJ2-5; D may correspond to TRBD1 or TRBD2 (5 bases each). The CDR3 extends over 14 amino acids. Germline values: CDR1 SGHTA, CDR2 FQGTGA. Between the trimmed V and J ends, which lost 3 bases and 4 bases, there was a span of 12 bases. CDR3 in amino acids: CASSFGAMGETQYF. DNA for the CDR3: TGTGCCAGCAGCTTCGGGGCCATGGGAGAGACCCAGTACTTC.

The sample holds a few counts of this clonotype. The V gene is TRBV2, the J gene TRBJ2-1; TRBD1 matches at 8 bases. The CDR3 loop spans 13 amino acids. Germline assignment: CDR1 SNHLY and CDR2 FYNNEI. With V trimmed by 8 bases and J by 3 bases, 3 bases remained unmatched. CDR3 nucleotides: TGTGCCAGCGTCGGACAGGGCTACAATGAGCAGTTCTTC. As protein: CASVGQGYNEQFF.

This clonotype was counted at least ten times. This chain uses TRBV6-5 with TRBJ2-3; D is uncertain. The CDR3 has 14 amino acids. V lost 0 bases and J 1 base, leaving 5 bases between the germline ends. Germline V gene sequence: CDR1 MNHEY, CDR2 SVGAGI. CDR3 bases: TGTGCCAGCAGTTACTCGCCTGGCACAGATACGCAGTATTTT. The encoded protein is CASSYSPGTDTQYF.